This is a list of T cell receptor beta chains from one sample in a study of blood T cell repertoires in COVID-19. Libraries were prepared by immunoSEQ multiplex PCR; TCRdb keeps only in-frame clonotypes and omits some of them. The sample holds fewer than 85,000 clones; around 83% are singletons and the top ten take less than 8%. The sample taken for sequencing was peripheral blood. These receptors originate from a man younger than 45 with COVID-19, enrolled during active disease. Both conserved end residues are part of each CDR3. The D gene is left open where the match is weak. Size values are once, few and many counts, or a class for expanded clones, and some rows have none.

J | D | V | size | CDR3 | DNA
TRBJ1-1 | TRBD1 | TRBV30 | NA | CAWSRGTGGTEAFF | TGTGCCTGGAGTCGAGGGACAGGGGGGACTGAAGCTTTCTTT
TRBJ2-7 | NA | TRBV2 | NA | CASSEGTERRSSYEQYF | TGTGCCAGCAGTGAAGGTACGGAGAGAAGGAGCTCCTACGAGCAGTACTTC
TRBJ1-2 | NA | TRBV28 | NA | CASLDSAYGYTF | TGTGCCAGCCTAGACAGTGCCTATGGCTACACCTTC
TRBJ2-1 | NA | TRBV19 | once | CASSSGVYRRVAYNEQFF | TGTGCCAGTAGTTCCGGGGTATACCGACGAGTCGCCTACAATGAGCAGTTCTTC
TRBJ2-3 | NA | TRBV15 | NA | CATSRVADTDTQYF | TGTGCCACCAGCAGAGTGGCAGACACAGATACGCAGTATTTT
TRBJ1-1 | NA | TRBV30 | NA | CAWGRTAMNTEAFF | TGTGCCTGGGGGAGGACAGCGATGAACACTGAAGCTTTCTTT
TRBJ1-2 | NA | TRBV19 | NA | CASAGPLRTDYYTF | TGTGCCAGCGCAGGCCCCCTGAGGACAGACTACTACACCTTC
TRBJ2-2 | TRBD1 | TRBV14 | NA | CASRTGETGELFF | TGTGCCAGCAGGACAGGGGAGACCGGGGAGCTGTTTTTT
TRBJ1-4 | NA | TRBV7-2 | few | CASSPPSGSGEKLFF | TGTGCCAGCAGCCCCCCGTCCGGGTCCGGGGAAAAACTGTTTTTT
TRBJ2-7 | NA | TRBV15 | once | CATEMDRNSYEQYF | TGTGCCACCGAGATGGACAGAAACTCCTACGAGCAGTACTTC
TRBJ1-4 | NA | TRBV15 | NA | CATSGQPALPNEKLFF | TGTGCCACCAGCGGGCAGCCGGCCCTCCCAAATGAAAAACTGTTTTTT
TRBJ1-4 | NA | TRBV3-1/TRBV3-2 | once | CASSQEIRSVKEKLFF | TGTGCCAGCAGCCAAGAGATTCGGTCGGTGAAAGAAAAACTGTTTTTT
TRBJ1-1 | TRBD1 | TRBV15 | NA | CATSRPDRVAFF | TGTGCCACCAGCAGACCAGACAGGGTAGCTTTCTTT
TRBJ2-1 | NA | TRBV10-3 | few | CAISERERSQFF | TGTGCCATCAGTGAAAGGGAGCGGAGCCAGTTCTTC
TRBJ1-2 | NA | TRBV19 | once | CASSSGDGRGYTF | TGTGCCAGTAGTTCCGGGGATGGACGGGGCTACACCTTC
TRBJ1-1 | NA | TRBV4-1 | few | CASSQAQNTEAFF | TGCGCCAGCAGCCAGGCACAGAACACTGAAGCTTTCTTT
TRBJ1-5 | TRBD1 | TRBV18 | NA | CASSRTGGQPQHF | TGTGCCAGCTCACGGACAGGGGGACAGCCCCAGCATTTT
TRBJ2-1 | NA | TRBV7-2 | NA | CASSLVQGGNEQFF | TGTGCCAGCAGCTTAGTTCAGGGAGGAAATGAGCAGTTCTTC
TRBJ1-2 | TRBD1 | TRBV28 | NA | CASSRGTGGDYGYTF | TGTGCCAGCAGTAGGGGGACAGGGGGCGACTATGGCTACACCTTC
TRBJ2-1 | TRBD2 | TRBV7-9 | NA | CASRPGRGALSYNEQFF | TGTGCCAGCAGACCCGGGCGGGGGGCTCTGTCCTACAATGAGCAGTTCTTC
TRBJ2-3 | NA | TRBV2 | few | CASSGLDSTDTQYF | TGTGCCAGCAGTGGACTGGATAGCACAGATACGCAGTATTTT
TRBJ2-1 | TRBD1 | TRBV7-2 | NA | CASRTQGNEQFF | TGTGCCAGCAGGACACAGGGGAATGAGCAGTTCTTC
TRBJ2-1 | NA | TRBV12-3/TRBV12-4 | NA | CASSSHNEQFF | TGTGCCAGCAGCAGTCACAATGAGCAGTTCTTC
TRBJ1-2 | TRBD1 | TRBV7-9 | few | CASRGTGGLYGYTF | TGTGCCAGCAGGGGGACAGGGGGTCTCTATGGCTACACCTTC
TRBJ1-4 | TRBD1 | TRBV18 | few | CASSPGQGNEKLFF | TGTGCCAGCTCACCCGGACAGGGAAATGAAAAACTGTTTTTT
TRBJ2-1 | NA | TRBV15 | NA | CATSRGRLAHEQFF | TGTGCCACCAGCAGAGGACGACTGGCCCATGAGCAGTTCTTC
TRBJ2-5 | TRBD1 | TRBV19 | NA | CASSIDQGAWETQYF | TGTGCCAGTAGTATAGACCAGGGGGCTTGGGAGACCCAGTACTTC
TRBJ2-7 | TRBD2 | TRBV6-2/TRBV6-3 | NA | CASSTQRGSYEQYF | TGTGCCAGCAGTACCCAGCGGGGGTCCTACGAGCAGTACTTC
TRBJ2-4 | TRBD1 | TRBV2 | NA | CASRQGENIQYF | TGTGCCAGTAGACAGGGAGAAAACATTCAGTACTTC
TRBJ1-1 | NA | TRBV28 | NA | CASNDGGIMNTEAFF | TGTGCCAGCAATGACGGGGGAATTATGAACACTGAAGCTTTCTTT
TRBJ1-6 | TRBD1 | TRBV28 | few | CASRIRDSNNSPLHF | TGTGCCAGCAGAATCCGGGACAGCAATAATTCACCCCTCCACTTT
TRBJ1-2 | NA | TRBV27 | NA | CASSLNGYGYTF | TGTGCCAGCAGTTTGAACGGCTATGGCTACACCTTC
TRBJ2-3 | NA | TRBV5-1 | NA | CASSLRGIGDTQYF | TGCGCCAGCAGCTTGAGGGGAATAGGAGATACGCAGTATTTT
TRBJ2-1 | NA | TRBV15 | NA | CATSRKSSDEQFF | TGTGCCACCAGCAGAAAATCTAGCGACGAGCAGTTCTTC
TRBJ2-1 | NA | TRBV5-1 | NA | CASSYQGLGNEQFF | TGCGCCAGCAGCTACCAGGGCCTGGGCAATGAGCAGTTCTTC
TRBJ1-2 | NA | TRBV2 | NA | CASSGQYGYTF | TGTGCCAGCAGTGGCCAGTATGGCTACACCTTC
TRBJ1-5 | TRBD1 | TRBV28 | NA | CASNPATGGFNQPQHF | TGTGCCAGCAACCCCGCGACAGGGGGGTTCAATCAGCCCCAGCATTTT
TRBJ2-5 | NA | TRBV4-2 | few | CASSQGIGEAETQYF | TGTGCCAGCAGCCAAGGAATTGGGGAGGCGGAGACCCAGTACTTC
TRBJ1-5 | NA | TRBV24-1 | few | CATSSWEGGSNQPQHF | TGTGCCACCAGTTCCTGGGAGGGGGGAAGCAATCAGCCCCAGCATTTT
TRBJ2-3 | TRBD2 | TRBV9 | NA | CASSSSGRLDTQYF | TGTGCCAGCAGCTCTAGCGGGAGGTTGGATACGCAGTATTTT
TRBJ2-7 | NA | TRBV7-8 | NA | CASSPNYEQYF | TGTGCCAGCAGCCCCAACTACGAGCAGTACTTC
TRBJ2-3 | TRBD2 | TRBV28 | NA | CASVPAGGPTDTQYF | TGTGCCAGCGTTCCAGCGGGAGGGCCCACAGATACGCAGTATTTT
TRBJ2-7 | TRBD2 | TRBV7-2 | NA | CASSGGQGGEQYF | TGTGCCAGCTCGGGGGGGCAGGGCGGTGAGCAGTACTTC
TRBJ1-1 | NA | TRBV5-1 | NA | CASSFRYRTEAFF | TGCGCCAGCAGCTTCAGGTACAGGACTGAAGCTTTCTTT
TRBJ2-3 | NA | TRBV4-3 | NA | CASSQDIGGTQYF | TGCGCCAGCAGCCAAGATATAGGGGGTACGCAGTATTTT
TRBJ2-7 | NA | TRBV5-1 | NA | CASSFDPTREQYF | TGCGCCAGCAGCTTCGACCCGACTCGGGAGCAGTACTTC
TRBJ1-1 | NA | TRBV9 | NA | CASSVARGSDTEAFF | TGTGCCAGCAGCGTAGCTAGAGGGAGTGACACTGAAGCTTTCTTT
TRBJ2-5 | NA | TRBV27 | NA | CASSYGETQYF | TGTGCCAGCAGCTACGGAGAGACCCAGTACTTC
TRBJ2-5 | TRBD2 | TRBV12-5 | NA | CASGLAARKTSGPQETQYF | TGTGCTAGTGGTTTGGCGGCCCGAAAAACTAGCGGACCACAAGAGACCCAGTACTTC
TRBJ2-5 | NA | TRBV30 | NA | CASSGLQETQYF | TGTGCTTCGTCTGGACTGCAAGAGACCCAGTACTTC
TRBJ2-2 | NA | TRBV2 | NA | CASSEDGTGELFF | TGTGCCAGCAGTGAAGACGGGACCGGGGAGCTGTTTTTT
TRBJ2-5 | TRBD2 | TRBV18 | NA | CASSPSSSGRAAGETQYF | TGTGCCAGCTCACCAAGCTCGAGCGGGAGGGCCGCGGGGGAGACCCAGTACTTC
TRBJ1-5 | TRBD1 | TRBV4-2 | NA | CASSQLGGTGGPNQPQHF | TGTGCCAGCAGCCAGCTCGGCGGGACAGGGGGTCCCAATCAGCCCCAGCATTTT
TRBJ1-2 | TRBD1 | TRBV30 | few | CAWGTGVGYGYTF | TGTGCCTGGGGGACAGGGGTGGGCTATGGCTACACCTTC
TRBJ1-3 | NA | TRBV1 | NA | CTSSQRNSGDFSGNTIYF | TGCACCAGCAGCCAAAGGAACTCCGGGGACTTCTCTGGAAACACCATATATTTT
TRBJ2-1 | TRBD2 | TRBV6-4 | NA | CATSTSGEDNEQFF | TGTGCCACCTCGACTAGCGGAGAAGACAATGAGCAGTTCTTC
TRBJ1-1 | NA | TRBV2 | NA | CASSLMVGAAFF | TGTGCCAGCAGCCTCATGGTTGGAGCAGCTTTCTTT
TRBJ2-5 | NA | TRBV18 | NA | CASSPGPFGETQYF | TGTGCCAGCTCACCCGGCCCATTCGGGGAGACCCAGTACTTC
TRBJ2-7 | TRBD1 | TRBV24-1 | NA | CATSESTGQGIYEQYF | TGTGCCACCAGTGAGAGTACGGGACAGGGGATTTACGAGCAGTACTTC
TRBJ1-2 | TRBD1 | TRBV28 | NA | CATKQAGTGARGYTF | TGTGCCACCAAGCAAGCCGGGACAGGGGCTCGTGGCTACACCTTC